Listed below are T cell receptor beta chains from one sample, sequenced in a study of cytomegalovirus exposure and HLA in healthy donors. The data were produced by immunoSEQ multiplex PCR, yet TCRdb's version contains in-frame clones alone and is incomplete. The repertoire has about 140,000 clones, around 72% of them found once; the top ten carry about an eighth. Sequencing was done on a sample of PBMCs. The receptors originated from a human donor in good health. Each CDR3 is given with its conserved first and last residue. The D gene is left open where the match is weak. Size values are once, few and many counts, or a class for expanded clones, and some rows have none.

v_call	d_call	j_call	clone_size	cdr3_aa	cdr3_nt
TRBV7-9	-	TRBJ1-2	-	CASSLAPRNYGYTF	TGTGCCAGCAGCTTAGCGCCGCGGAACTATGGCTACACCTTC
TRBV11-2	-	TRBJ2-7	-	CASSLSNVRHYEQYF	TGTGCCAGCAGCCTTTCCAATGTGCGGCACTACGAGCAGTACTTC
TRBV7-9	TRBD1	TRBJ1-2	-	CASSGGTGISYTF	TGTGCCAGCAGCGGGGGGACAGGGATTAGCTACACCTTC
TRBV7-9	-	TRBJ2-5	-	CASSLTGLGSQETQYF	TGTGCCAGCAGCTTAACAGGGTTGGGGTCACAAGAGACCCAGTACTTC
TRBV7-9	-	TRBJ1-2	-	CASSLRQNSYGYTF	TGTGCCAGCAGCTTGAGACAGAATTCCTATGGCTACACCTTC
TRBV6-5	TRBD2	TRBJ2-7	-	CASSYPGLAGTEQYF	TGTGCCAGCAGTTACCCGGGACTAGCGGGAACCGAGCAGTACTTC
TRBV6-1	-	TRBJ2-3	-	CASSDRGMRRDTQYF	TGTGCCAGCAGTGATAGGGGAATGCGTCGGGATACGCAGTATTTT
TRBV5-5	-	TRBJ2-7	-	CASSAGPAAYEQYF	TGTGCCAGCAGCGCGGGACCGGCCGCTTACGAGCAGTACTTC
TRBV5-1	-	TRBJ2-3	-	CASSLLAGSTDTQYF	TGCGCCAGCAGTCTTCTTGCGGGGAGCACAGATACGCAGTATTTT
TRBV4-2	-	TRBJ2-3	-	CASSQEAGRHTDTQYF	TGTGCCAGCAGCCAAGAGGCGGGGCGTCACACAGATACGCAGTATTTT
TRBV6-1	TRBD1	TRBJ1-2	-	CASSEFGGDRVFF	TGTGCCAGCAGTGAATTCGGGGGGGACAGGGTATTCTTC
TRBV28	TRBD1	TRBJ1-5	-	CASSETGVGQPQHF	TGTGCCAGCAGTGAAACAGGGGTCGGGCAGCCCCAGCATTTT
TRBV4-1	TRBD2	TRBJ2-2	-	CASSQTGGRSGTGELFF	TGCGCCAGCAGCCAAACTGGCGGGAGGTCGGGCACCGGGGAGCTGTTTTTT
TRBV7-9	-	TRBJ2-2	once	CASSPNPRRATGELFF	TGTGCCAGCAGCCCAAACCCCAGGAGGGCCACCGGGGAGCTGTTTTTT
TRBV5-4	TRBD2	TRBJ2-7	-	CASSLTSGSYEQYF	TGTGCCAGCAGCTTGACTAGCGGGTCGTACGAGCAGTACTTC
TRBV29-1	-	TRBJ2-1	few	CSVLRNNEQFF	TGCAGCGTTCTCAGGAACAATGAGCAGTTCTTC
TRBV15	-	TRBJ1-1	few	CATSRDFGREYGVAFF	TGTGCCACCAGCAGAGATTTCGGCAGGGAATATGGAGTAGCTTTCTTT
TRBV5-5	-	TRBJ1-6	-	CASTGGSYNSPLHF	TGTGCCAGCACGGGGGGCTCCTATAATTCACCCCTCCACTTT
TRBV5-1	-	TRBJ1-5	-	CASSFSQGQPQHF	TGCGCCAGCAGCTTTAGTCAGGGCCAGCCCCAGCATTTT
TRBV28	TRBD1	TRBJ1-6	-	CASRSDRGLGSPLHF	TGTGCCAGCCGCTCCGACAGGGGGCTTGGTTCACCCCTCCACTTT
TRBV10-3	-	TRBJ1-3	-	CAISVETSGNTIYF	TGTGCCATCAGTGTCGAGACATCTGGAAACACCATATATTTT
TRBV29-1	TRBD1	TRBJ1-1	-	CSVDRGYPGAEAFF	TGCAGCGTGGACAGGGGTTACCCCGGGGCTGAAGCTTTCTTT
TRBV27	-	TRBJ2-1	few	CASSPSDTVYNEQFF	TGTGCCAGCAGTCCATCGGACACCGTCTACAATGAGCAGTTCTTC
TRBV5-4	TRBD2	TRBJ2-7	-	CASSLLSGGTYEQYF	TGTGCCAGCAGCCTACTTAGCGGGGGAACCTACGAGCAGTACTTC
TRBV5-1	-	TRBJ1-2	-	CASSLTVSGTGGYTF	TGCGCCAGCAGCCTAACAGTTAGCGGTACGGGAGGCTACACCTTC
TRBV27	-	TRBJ1-5	-	CASSLSIRGSNQPQHF	TGTGCCAGCAGTTTATCGATTCGCGGGAGCAATCAGCCCCAGCATTTT
TRBV7-3	-	TRBJ2-7	few	CASSFYLGASEQYF	TGTGCCAGCAGCTTCTATTTGGGGGCTAGCGAGCAGTACTTC